Below are 18 T cell receptor beta chains sequenced from a single sample in a study of blood T cells in healthy people across ages. Primers used in a second PCR of roughly 7 to 12 cycles were a sample-barcoded 5' primer and a J-beta primer mix. A single record per CDR3 protein comes from TCRdb applying MiXCR to the 5' RACE reads. The sample comprises around 520,000 distinct CDR3 sequences, about 25% of which are singletons, and 3% to 4% rests with the top ten. These data were also filed under a second study, of T cells of mothers and their children.

The specimen sequenced was blood. These receptors originate from a boy aged 2 to 10 in good health.

Concerning this clonotype itself: The conserved closing phenylalanine or tryptophan is absent in this CDR3, likely reflecting a read error. The gene calls are TRBV6-6 and TRBJ2-1; D is ambiguous. The end of the DNA is better explained by TRBJ2-7, so the J call may be wrong. Germline lookup yields CDR1 MNHNY and CDR2 SVGAGI (reference sequence). The CDR3 totals 13 residues. The CDR3 nucleotides read TGTGCCAGCAGTTCCCAAGACTTCTACGTGCAGTACGTC. Protein: CASSSQDFYVQYV.

The V call is TRBV6-2 or TRBV6-3, the J call TRBJ2-1, with TRBD2 matching over 10 bases. The germline V gene has CDR1 MNHEY and CDR2 SVGEGT. The CDR3 extends over 16 amino acids. V lost 1 base to trimming and J lost 5 bases; unmatched junction nucleotides: 5. CDR3 protein: CASSYLTSGIDNEQFF. The DNA for the CDR3 is TGTGCCAGCAGTTACTTAACTAGCGGGATTGACAATGAGCAGTTCTTC.

This clonotype was seen only once. The germline gene is not matched at one end of the junction; a read error may be the cause. J is TRBJ2-6 and V is TRBV13; D is possibly TRBD1 (6 bases). The germline V gene has CDR1 PRHDT and CDR2 FYEKMQ (reference sequence). There are 17 residues in the CDR3. CDR3 in amino acids: CASSLGPEGVGASVLTF. For the CDR3, the DNA is TGTGCCAGCAGCTTGGGCCCAGAGGGGGTTGGGGCCAGCGTCCTGACTTTC.

The V and J genes are TRBV7-9 and TRBJ2-1, with D tentatively TRBD1 (5 bases). Looked up from germline, CDR1 is SEHNR and CDR2 is FQNEAQ (reference sequence). The V and J ends lost 4 bases and 3 bases respectively, with 22 bases between them. This CDR3 spans 18 amino acids. The CDR3: CASSYQSGPIKVYNEQFF. The CDR3 DNA is TGTGCCAGCAGCTACCAGTCAGGGCCAATTAAGGTCTACAATGAGCAGTTCTTC.

In its sample, this clonotype was seen a few times. The V gene is TRBV7-9, the J gene TRBJ1-1; D possibly corresponds to TRBD1 (5 bases). The CDR3 runs to 13 residues. V was pared by 7 bases and J by 1 base, with 10 bases between. Germline CDR1 SEHNR, CDR2 FQNEAQ (reference sequence). In DNA, the CDR3 is TGTGCCAGCACCCCACAGGCGAACACTGAAGCTTTCTTT. Amino acids: CASTPQANTEAFF.

The chain carries TRBV7-3 and TRBJ2-1, with TRBD2 identical over 8 bases. The CDR3 is made up of 16 amino acids. Per germline, CDR1 SGHTA and CDR2 FQGTGA. Trimming took 1 base from V and 9 from J; bases not matched to a gene: 11. CDR3 region: CASSLRGRTGGFEQFF. The CDR3 nucleotides read TGTGCCAGCAGCTTAAGGGGACGAACGGGGGGGTTTGAGCAGTTCTTC.

This clonotype was seen a handful of times. V is TRBV24-1 and J is TRBJ2-5, with TRBD1 identical over 8 bases. The trim removed 4 bases at V and 4 bases at J, leaving 7 bases unmatched. The CDR3 consists of 15 residues. Germline CDR1 and CDR2: KGHDR and SFDVKD. The CDR3 spells CATSDPTGEPETQYF. CDR3 coding DNA: TGTGCCACCAGTGACCCGACAGGGGAGCCAGAGACCCAGTACTTC.

The chain carries TRBV7-6 and TRBJ2-2; D possibly matches TRBD1 or TRBD2 (7 bases each). Trimming removed 5 bases at V and 5 bases at J, with 18 bases between. The CDR3 covers 16 residues. The germline V gene has CDR1 SGHVS and CDR2 FNYEAQ. CDR3 protein: CASSPGGDSRTGELFF. CDR3 nucleotide sequence: TGTGCCAGCAGCCCAGGGGGGGACAGTAGGACCGGGGAGCTGTTTTTT. The full variable domain, its missing parts supplied by reference TRBV7-6 and TRBJ2-2, is GAGVSQSPRYKVTKRGQDVALRCDPISGHVSLYWYRQALGQGPEFLTYFNYEAQQDKSGLPNDRFSAERPEGSISTLTIQRTEQRDSAMYRCASSPGGDSRTGELFFGEGSRLTVL.

This chain uses TRBV7-2 with TRBJ2-6; D may be TRBD2 (6 bases). CDR1 SGHTA and CDR2 FQGNSA come from the germline V gene. V lost 4 bases and J 0 bases, leaving 19 bases between the germline ends. The CDR3 is made up of 19 amino acids. DNA of the CDR3: TGTGCCAGCAGCTCCCGATTCGGAGGGCTAAGCTCTGGGGCCAACGTCCTGACTTTC. Its protein is CASSSRFGGLSSGANVLTF.

This clonotype was seen more than once but under ten times. The rearrangement joins TRBV7-9 to TRBJ2-7, with TRBD1 matching over 11 bases. The CDR3 has 14 amino acids. Germline V CDR1 and CDR2: SEHNR, FQNEAQ (reference sequence). V lost 8 bases and J lost 2; bases outside the gene matches: 5. The CDR3: CASRGQGATYEQYF. The CDR3 coding sequence is TGTGCCAGCCGAGGACAGGGGGCCACCTACGAGCAGTACTTC.

This clonotype was seen only a few times. CDR3 nucleotides: TGCAGTGCTACAGGGGGCGCGGGATCCTACGAGCAGTACTTC. Residues: CSATGGAGSYEQYF. V gene TRBV20-1 combines with J gene TRBJ2-7, with 8 bases that match TRBD1. CDR1 and CDR2 from the germline V gene are DFQATT and SNEGSKA (reference sequence). V shed 4 bases, J shed 1 base, and the junction held 6 bases outside the gene matches. There are 14 residues in the CDR3.

The genes are TRBV28 and TRBJ2-6; D may be TRBD2 (5 bases). The CDR3 sequence is 16 residues long. In germline, CDR1 is MDHEN, CDR2 SYDVKM. V gave up 6 bases and J gave up 6 bases, with 18 bases separating them. CDR3 region: CASSFGVGAEANVLTF. DNA of the CDR3: TGTGCCAGCAGCTTCGGGGTGGGTGCAGAGGCCAACGTCCTGACTTTC.

This clonotype was detected a few times. J is TRBJ1-2 and V is TRBV5-1, with a possible D match to TRBD1 (5 bases). Germline lookup yields CDR1 SGHRS and CDR2 YFSETQ. Trimming took off 2 bases at V and 4 bases at J, with 12 bases between the two ends. The CDR3 extends over 14 amino acids. The CDR3 DNA reads TGCGCCAGCAGCTTCGACGGGGGGAGCTATGGCTACACCTTC. It specifies CASSFDGGSYGYTF.

This clonotype has a count of ten or more. This rearrangement joins TRBV5-1 to TRBJ2-5, with 11 bases fitting TRBD2. CDR3 size: 17 residues. From germline, CDR1 is SGHRS and CDR2 YFSETQ. With V trimmed by 4 bases and J by 2 bases, 10 bases remained unmatched. The DNA for the CDR3 is TGCGCCAGCAGCCTGGGCCCGGGACTAGCGGTACAAGAGACCCAGTACTTC. The encoded protein is CASSLGPGLAVQETQYF. The full variable domain, completed using reference TRBV5-1 and TRBJ2-5, is KAGVTQTPRYLIKTRGQQVTLSCSPISGHRSVSWYQQTPGQGLQFLFEYFSETQRNKGNFPGRFSGRQFSNSRSEMNVSTLELGDSALYLCASSLGPGLAVQETQYFGPGTRLLVL.

The chain uses TRBV6-1 and TRBJ2-1; 12 nucleotides agree with TRBD2. This CDR3 has 19 amino acids. After removal of 5 bases from V and 0 bases from J, the junction contained 11 bases not matched to a gene. From germline, CDR1 is MNHNS and CDR2 SASEGT. The DNA of the CDR3 is TGTGCCAGCAGTACCCAACTAGCGGGGGGACCAAGCTCCTACAATGAGCAGTTCTTC. This codes for CASSTQLAGGPSSYNEQFF.

The chain recombines TRBV12-3 or TRBV12-4 with TRBJ2-5; 8 positions match TRBD2. The CDR3 totals 15 residues. V trimming: 2 bases; J trimming: 2 bases; junction bases outside the gene matches: 4. CDR3 sequence (DNA): TGTGCCAGCAGTTTAACGGGGGGGGCTCAAGAGACCCAGTACTTC. The encoded protein is CASSLTGGAQETQYF.

This clonotype came up a few times. The chain has TRBV20-1 and TRBJ2-1; D ambiguous. The CDR3 contains 14 residues. Germline lookup yields CDR1 DFQATT and CDR2 SNEGSKA (reference sequence). Trimming stripped 1 base from V and 5 bases from J, with 12 bases between. The CDR3 sequence: CSARGGSIHNEQFF. The CDR3 region has the DNA TGCAGTGCTAGAGGAGGTAGTATCCACAATGAGCAGTTCTTC.

Turning to this clonotype: The CDR3 end shows no conserved phenylalanine or tryptophan, and so a read error is likely. The J gene is TRBJ2-1, the V gene TRBV7-3, with TRBD2 as a possible D gene (6 bases). Germline V gene data show CDR1 as SGHTA and CDR2 as FQGTGA. This CDR3 spans 13 amino acids. Trimming pared 1 base from V and 8 bases from J, leaving 9 bases between. The CDR3 nucleotides are TGTGCCAGCAGCTTAATTCCTAGCGATGAGCAGTTCCTC. This translates into CASSLIPSDEQFL.